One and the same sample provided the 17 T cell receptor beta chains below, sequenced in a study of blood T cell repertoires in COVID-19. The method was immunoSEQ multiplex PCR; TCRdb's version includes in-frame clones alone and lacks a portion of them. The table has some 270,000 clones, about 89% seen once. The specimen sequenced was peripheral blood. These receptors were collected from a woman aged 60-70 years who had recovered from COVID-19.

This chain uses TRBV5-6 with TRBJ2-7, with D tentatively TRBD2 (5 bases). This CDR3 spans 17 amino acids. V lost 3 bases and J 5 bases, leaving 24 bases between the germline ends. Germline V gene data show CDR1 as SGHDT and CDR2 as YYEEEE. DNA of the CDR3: TGTGCCAGCAGCTACCGACTGGTAGCGTACTTAGACAACGAGCAGTACTTC. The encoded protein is CASSYRLVAYLDNEQYF. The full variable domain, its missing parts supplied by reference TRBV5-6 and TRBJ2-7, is DAGVTQSPTHLIKTRGQQVTLRCSPKSGHDTVSWYQQALGQGPQFIFQYYEEEERQRGNFPDRFSGHQFPNYSSELNVNALLLGDSALYLCASSYRLVAYLDNEQYFGPGTRLTVT.

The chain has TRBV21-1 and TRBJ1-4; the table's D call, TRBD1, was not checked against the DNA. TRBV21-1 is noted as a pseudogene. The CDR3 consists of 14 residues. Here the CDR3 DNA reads TGTGCCAGCAGCAAAGCGGCCTCTTGGGAAAAACTGTTTTTT. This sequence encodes CASSKAASWEKLFF.

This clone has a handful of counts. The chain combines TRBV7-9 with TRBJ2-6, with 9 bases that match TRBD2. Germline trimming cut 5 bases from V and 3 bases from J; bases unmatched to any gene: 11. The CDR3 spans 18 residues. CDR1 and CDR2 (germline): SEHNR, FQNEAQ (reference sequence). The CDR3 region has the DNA TGTGCCAGCAGCCGCCCGGCGGGGGGGGCTGGTGGGGCCAACGTCCTGACTTTC. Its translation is CASSRPAGGAGGANVLTF.

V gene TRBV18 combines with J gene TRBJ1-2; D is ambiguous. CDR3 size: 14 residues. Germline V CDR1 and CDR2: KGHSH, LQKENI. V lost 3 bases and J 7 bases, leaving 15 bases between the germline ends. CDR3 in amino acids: CASSPELYFVGYTF. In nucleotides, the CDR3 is TGTGCCAGCTCACCCGAGCTTTACTTCGTTGGCTACACCTTC.

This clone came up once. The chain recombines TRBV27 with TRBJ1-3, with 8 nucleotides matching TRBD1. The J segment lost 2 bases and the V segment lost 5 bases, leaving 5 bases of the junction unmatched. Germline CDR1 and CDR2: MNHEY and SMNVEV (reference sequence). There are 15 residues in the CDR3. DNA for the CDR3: TGTGCCAGCAGTATTGGGACAGGCCCTGGAAACACCATATATTTT. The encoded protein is CASSIGTGPGNTIYF.

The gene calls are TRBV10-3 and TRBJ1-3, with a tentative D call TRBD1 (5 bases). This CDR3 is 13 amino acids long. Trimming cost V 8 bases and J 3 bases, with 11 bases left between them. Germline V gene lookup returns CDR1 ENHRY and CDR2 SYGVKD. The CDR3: CAILTVRGNTIYF. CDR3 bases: TGTGCCATCCTGACAGTCCGTGGAAACACCATATATTTT.

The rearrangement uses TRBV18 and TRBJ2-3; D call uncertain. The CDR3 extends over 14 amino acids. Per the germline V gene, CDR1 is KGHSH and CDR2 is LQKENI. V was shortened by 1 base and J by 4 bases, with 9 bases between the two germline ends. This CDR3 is CASSPLESSDTQYF. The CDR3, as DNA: TGTGCCAGCTCACCACTCGAGAGTTCAGATACGCAGTATTTT.

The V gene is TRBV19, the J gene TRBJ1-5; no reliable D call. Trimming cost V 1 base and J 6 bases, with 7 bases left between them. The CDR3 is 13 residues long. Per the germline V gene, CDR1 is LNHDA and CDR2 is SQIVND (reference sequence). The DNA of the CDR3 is TGTGCCAGTAGTATAGTAGCTGGTCAGCCCCAGCATTTT. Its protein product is CASSIVAGQPQHF.

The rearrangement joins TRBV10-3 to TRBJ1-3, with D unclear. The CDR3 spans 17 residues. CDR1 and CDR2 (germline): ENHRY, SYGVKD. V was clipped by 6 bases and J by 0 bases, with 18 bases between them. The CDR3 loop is CAISPRDLRASGNTIYF. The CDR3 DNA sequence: TGTGCCATCAGCCCGAGGGATCTTAGAGCCTCTGGAAACACCATATATTTT.

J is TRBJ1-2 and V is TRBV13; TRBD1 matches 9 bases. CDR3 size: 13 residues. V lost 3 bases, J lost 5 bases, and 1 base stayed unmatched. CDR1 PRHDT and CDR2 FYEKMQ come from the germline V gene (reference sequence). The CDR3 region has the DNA TGTGCCAGCAGCTTGGGACAGGGATATGGCTACACCTTC. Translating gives CASSLGQGYGYTF. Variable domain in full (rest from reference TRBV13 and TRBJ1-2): AAGVIQSPRHLIKEKRETATLKCYPIPRHDTVYWYQQGPGQDPQFLISFYEKMQSDKGSIPDRFSAQQFSDYHSELNMSSLELGDSALYFCASSLGQGYGYTFGSGTRLTVV.

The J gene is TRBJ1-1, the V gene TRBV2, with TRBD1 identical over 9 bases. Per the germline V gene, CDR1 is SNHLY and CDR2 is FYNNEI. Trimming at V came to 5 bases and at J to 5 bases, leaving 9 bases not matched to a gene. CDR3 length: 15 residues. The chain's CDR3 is CASSKPQGARTEAFF. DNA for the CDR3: TGTGCCAGCAGTAAACCACAGGGGGCTCGGACTGAAGCTTTCTTT.

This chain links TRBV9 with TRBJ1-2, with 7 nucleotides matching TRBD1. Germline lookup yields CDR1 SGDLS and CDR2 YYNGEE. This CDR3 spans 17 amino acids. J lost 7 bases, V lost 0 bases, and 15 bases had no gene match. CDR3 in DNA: TGTGCCAGCAGCGTAGCTCCCCTTACGGCAGGGGGGATTGGCTACACCTTC. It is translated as CASSVAPLTAGGIGYTF.

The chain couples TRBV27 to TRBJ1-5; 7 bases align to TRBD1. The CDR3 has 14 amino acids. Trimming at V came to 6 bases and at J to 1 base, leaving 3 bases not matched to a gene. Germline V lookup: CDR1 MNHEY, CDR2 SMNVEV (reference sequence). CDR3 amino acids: CASSRTGSNQPQHF. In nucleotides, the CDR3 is TGTGCCAGCAGCCGGACAGGAAGCAATCAGCCCCAGCATTTT.

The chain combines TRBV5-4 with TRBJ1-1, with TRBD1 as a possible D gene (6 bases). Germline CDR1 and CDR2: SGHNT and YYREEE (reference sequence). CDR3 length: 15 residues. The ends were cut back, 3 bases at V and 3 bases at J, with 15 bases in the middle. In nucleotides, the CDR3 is TGTGCCAGCAGCTCCCTAGCGGGGGGCTACACTGAAGCTTTCTTT. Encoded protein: CASSSLAGGYTEAFF. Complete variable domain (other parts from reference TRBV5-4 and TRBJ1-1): ETGVTQSPTHLIKTRGQQVTLRCSSQSGHNTVSWYQQALGQGPQFIFQYYREEENGRGNFPPRFSGLQFPNYSSELNVNALELDDSALYLCASSSLAGGYTEAFFGQGTRLTVV.

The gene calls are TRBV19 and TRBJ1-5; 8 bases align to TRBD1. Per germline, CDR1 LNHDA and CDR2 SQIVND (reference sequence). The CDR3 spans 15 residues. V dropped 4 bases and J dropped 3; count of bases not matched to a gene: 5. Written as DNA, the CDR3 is TGTGCCAGTAGTACCGGGACAGGTTACAATCAGCCCCAGCATTTT. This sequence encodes CASSTGTGYNQPQHF.

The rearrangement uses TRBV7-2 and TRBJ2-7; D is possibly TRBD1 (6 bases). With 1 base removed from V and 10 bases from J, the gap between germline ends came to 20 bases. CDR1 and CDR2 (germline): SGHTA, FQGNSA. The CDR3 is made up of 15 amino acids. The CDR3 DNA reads TGTGCCAGCAGCTTAGTAGGGGGTCAACCGGGGTATCAGTACTTC. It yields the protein CASSLVGGQPGYQYF.

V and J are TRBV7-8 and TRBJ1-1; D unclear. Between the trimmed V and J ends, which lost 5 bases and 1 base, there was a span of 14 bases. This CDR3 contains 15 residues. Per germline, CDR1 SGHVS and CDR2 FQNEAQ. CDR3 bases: TGTGCCAGCAGCCCCCCTGCGGTTTGGAACACTGAAGCTTTCTTT. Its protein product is CASSPPAVWNTEAFF. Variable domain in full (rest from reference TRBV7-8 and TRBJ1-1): GAGVSQSPRYKVAKRGQDVALRCDPISGHVSLFWYQQALGQGPEFLTYFQNEAQLDKSGLPSDRFFAERPEGSVSTLKIQRTQQEDSAVYLCASSPPAVWNTEAFFGQGTRLTVV.